A single sample is the source of the 19 T cell receptor beta chains below, sequenced in a study of shared clonotypes between healthy human individuals. Libraries were prepared by immunoSEQ multiplex PCR; TCRdb keeps only in-frame clonotypes and omits some of them. The table shows roughly 1,600,000 clones, with approximately 98.5% occurring only once. The source material was naive CD4+ T cells sorted from blood. Subset noted: CD45RA+ positively selected. Every receptor here comes from a man aged 25 to 40 in good health.

The chain combines TRBV27 with TRBJ1-5, with 7 nucleotides matching TRBD1. Germline trimming cut 4 bases from V and 6 bases from J; bases unmatched to any gene: 6. CDR3 length equals 14 residues. Germline-derived CDR1 and CDR2 are MNHEY and SMNVEV (reference sequence). This CDR3 is CASSSAGGTQPQHF. The CDR3 nucleotides read TGTGCCAGCAGTTCGGCAGGGGGTACTCAGCCCCAGCATTTT.

The chain is built from TRBV27 and TRBJ2-3; D could derive from TRBD1 or TRBD2 (7 bases each). CDR3 length: 15 residues. The V end lost 5 bases, the J end lost 3 bases, and 15 bases lay between the germline ends. Germline CDR1 and CDR2: MNHEY and SMNVEV (reference sequence). The CDR3 loop is CASSLGEGATDTQYF. For the CDR3, the DNA is TGTGCCAGCAGTCTCGGGGAGGGGGCAACAGATACGCAGTATTTT.

This clone came up once. V gene TRBV10-3 combines with J gene TRBJ1-3; 7 nucleotides align to TRBD1. The CDR3 runs to 15 residues. V lost 8 bases to trimming and J lost 0 bases; unmatched junction nucleotides: 7. Germline V gene lookup returns CDR1 ENHRY and CDR2 SYGVKD. The DNA of the CDR3 is TGTGCCATCGGGAGACAGGGAGTCTCTGGAAACACCATATATTTT. Its protein is CAIGRQGVSGNTIYF.

Of note for this clone: The same CDR3 also results from other DNA sequences found in this sample. The chain couples TRBV9 to TRBJ2-7, with D unclear. CDR1 and CDR2 from the germline V gene are SGDLS and YYNGEE. CDR3 length equals 14 residues. Trimming took off 0 bases at V and 1 base at J, with 8 bases between the two ends. The CDR3 nucleotides are TGTGCCAGCAGCGTAGGCGTGGGATCCTACGAGCAGTACTTC. Translated: CASSVGVGSYEQYF.

CDR3 sequence: CASSLGPLAGGTDTQYF. DNA for the CDR3: TGCGCCAGCAGCTTGGGTCCCTTAGCGGGAGGTACAGATACGCAGTATTTT. This chain connects TRBV5-1 to TRBJ2-3; 10 bases are a match to TRBD2. This CDR3 region has 17 residues. V lost 0 bases and J lost 3; bases outside the gene matches: 7. CDR1 and CDR2 (germline): SGHRS, YFSETQ.

On this clone: Distinct nucleotide sequences in the sample also encode this CDR3. V gene TRBV28 combines with J gene TRBJ1-1; unclear D gene. CDR3 length: 12 amino acids. The germline V and J ends were trimmed by 6 bases and 5 bases, with 10 bases remaining between them. Germline V gene sequence: CDR1 MDHEN, CDR2 SYDVKM. For the CDR3, the DNA is TGTGCCAGCAGCAGACTGGGAACTGAAGCTTTCTTT. Protein sequence: CASSRLGTEAFF.

V and J are TRBV5-1 and TRBJ2-6, with a tentative D call TRBD1 (5 bases). Germline assignment: CDR1 SGHRS and CDR2 YFSETQ. This CDR3 spans 15 amino acids. Trimming left V 6 bases short and J 1 base short, with 11 bases between. The CDR3 reads CASTQGGSGANVLTF. The CDR3 DNA sequence: TGCGCCAGCACCCAGGGTGGATCTGGGGCCAACGTCCTGACTTTC.

CDR3 in amino acids: CASIADSYNEQFF. The CDR3 DNA sequence: TGTGCCAGCATAGCGGACTCCTACAATGAGCAGTTCTTC. The genes are TRBV6-6 and TRBJ2-1, with a tentative D call TRBD2 (6 bases). The CDR3 sequence is 13 residues long. Germline assignment: CDR1 MNHNY and CDR2 SVGAGI (reference sequence). Trimming removed 7 bases at V and 0 bases at J, with 7 bases between.

The V and J genes are TRBV7-9 and TRBJ1-1, with D hard to call. The germline CDR1 and CDR2 sequences are SEHNR and FQNEAQ (reference sequence). Trimming stripped 5 bases from V and 1 base from J, with 11 bases between. The CDR3 consists of 14 residues. The CDR3 DNA is TGTGCCAGCAGCCCCCATCGGGGGAACACTGAAGCTTTCTTT. Translating it yields CASSPHRGNTEAFF.

Details on this clone: Other nucleotide sequences in the sample specify the same CDR3. The chain couples TRBV5-5 to TRBJ2-4, with D unclear. This CDR3 spans 11 amino acids. Deletions cut 2 bases from V and 8 bases from J, with 5 bases between. From germline, CDR1 is SGHKS and CDR2 YYEKEE (reference sequence). This chain's CDR3 is CASSLKDIQYF. CDR3 coding DNA: TGTGCCAGCAGCTTAAAGGACATTCAGTACTTC.

The chain combines TRBV18 with TRBJ2-6; a possible D gene is TRBD2 (6 bases). Germline CDR1 and CDR2: KGHSH and LQKENI. Between the trimmed V and J ends, which lost 1 base and 2 bases, there was a span of 21 bases. The CDR3 contains 20 residues. This CDR3 is CASSPQRGGMSGAGANVLTF. The CDR3 nucleotides read TGTGCCAGCTCACCACAACGAGGCGGTATGTCGGGAGCTGGGGCCAACGTCCTGACTTTC.

This chain joins TRBV9 and TRBJ1-4, with 9 bases fitting TRBD1. The CDR3 is 15 amino acids. J lost 7 bases, V lost 3 bases, and 7 bases had no gene match. The germline CDR1 and CDR2 sequences are SGDLS and YYNGEE. The CDR3 loop reads CASSAYRDRVEKLFF. For the CDR3, the DNA is TGTGCCAGCAGCGCATACCGGGACAGGGTTGAAAAACTGTTTTTT. Full variable domain (rest looked up from reference TRBV9 and TRBJ1-4): DSGVTQTPKHLITATGQRVTLRCSPRSGDLSVYWYQQSLDQGLQFLIQYYNGEERAKGNILERFSAQQFPDLHSELNLSSLELGDSALYFCASSAYRDRVEKLFFGSGTQLSVL.

The chain combines TRBV5-6 with TRBJ2-5; no reliable D call. The CDR3 length is 14 residues. CDR1 is SGHDT, CDR2 YYEEEE, per germline. V was clipped by 2 bases and J by 2 bases, with 10 bases between them. The CDR3, as DNA: TGTGCCAGCAGCTTTCGAGCGTATCAAGAGACCCAGTACTTC. Translation: CASSFRAYQETQYF.

J is TRBJ1-2 and V is TRBV28; 9 bases are shared with TRBD1. The germline gives CDR1 MDHEN, CDR2 SYDVKM. There are 14 residues in the CDR3. The trim removed 6 bases at V and 4 bases at J, leaving 6 bases unmatched. The CDR3 DNA reads as TGTGCCAGCAGACCCACAGGGGGCATCTATGGCTACACCTTC. Amino acid sequence: CASRPTGGIYGYTF.

The V call is TRBV7-9, the J call TRBJ2-1; 10 bases fit TRBD2. CDR3 length equals 17 residues. The germline CDR1 and CDR2 sequences are SEHNR and FQNEAQ (reference sequence). After removal of 5 bases from V and 6 bases from J, the junction contained 13 bases not matched to a gene. This CDR3 is CASSRGYPLAGVNEQFF. DNA of the CDR3: TGTGCCAGCAGCCGAGGGTATCCCCTAGCGGGAGTCAATGAGCAGTTCTTC. Looking up the rest from reference TRBV7-9 and TRBJ2-1 gives the full variable domain: DTGVSQNPRHKITKRGQNVTFRCDPISEHNRLYWYRQTLGQGPEFLTYFQNEAQLEKSRLLSDRFSAERPKGSFSTLEIQRTEQGDSAMYLCASSRGYPLAGVNEQFFGPGTRLTVL.

The V gene is TRBV11-2, the J gene TRBJ2-1, with TRBD1 matching 7 bases. There are 15 residues in the CDR3. V trimming: 8 bases; J trimming: 6 bases; junction bases outside the gene matches: 13. CDR1 and CDR2 (germline): SGHAT, FQNNGV. CDR3 residues: CASATLTGVGNEQFF. The DNA of the CDR3 is TGTGCCAGCGCTACCTTAACAGGGGTAGGCAATGAGCAGTTCTTC. The full variable domain, its missing parts supplied by reference TRBV11-2 and TRBJ2-1, is EAGVAQSPRYKIIEKRQSVAFWCNPISGHATLYWYQQILGQGPKLLIQFQNNGVVDDSQLPKDRFSAERLKGVDSTLKIQPAKLEDSAVYLCASATLTGVGNEQFFGPGTRLTVL.

In the case of this clone: The same CDR3 can be traced to other DNA sequences in this sample. The chain combines TRBV6-5 with TRBJ2-7; a weak D match, TRBD2 (5 bases). Looked up from germline, CDR1 is MNHEY and CDR2 is SVGAGI. The CDR3 totals 14 residues. V lost 2 bases to trimming and J lost 4 bases, with 12 bases between them. CDR3 DNA: TGTGCCAGCAGTTACCGCAGGACGGGATACGAGCAGTACTTC. It codes for CASSYRRTGYEQYF.

The chain links TRBV28 to TRBJ2-7; no reliable D call. The CDR3 length is 12 residues. V dropped 11 bases and J dropped 6 bases, with 17 bases sitting between them. Per the germline V gene, CDR1 is MDHEN and CDR2 is SYDVKM. CDR3 sequence reads: CASRDPQVEQYF. CDR3 sequence (DNA): TGTGCCTCCCGAGACCCCCAGGTCGAGCAGTACTTC.

Notes on this clone: At the DNA level, this CDR3 is encoded by other sequences in the same sample as well. The chain uses TRBV29-1 and TRBJ2-1; possibly TRBD2 for D (6 bases). Deletions cut 5 bases from V and 6 bases from J, with 8 bases between. Germline CDR1 reads SQVTM; CDR2 reads ANQGSEA. This CDR3 spans 11 amino acids. As DNA, the CDR3 is TGCAGCGTTAGTAGCGGCAATGAGCAGTTCTTC. This codes for CSVSSGNEQFF.